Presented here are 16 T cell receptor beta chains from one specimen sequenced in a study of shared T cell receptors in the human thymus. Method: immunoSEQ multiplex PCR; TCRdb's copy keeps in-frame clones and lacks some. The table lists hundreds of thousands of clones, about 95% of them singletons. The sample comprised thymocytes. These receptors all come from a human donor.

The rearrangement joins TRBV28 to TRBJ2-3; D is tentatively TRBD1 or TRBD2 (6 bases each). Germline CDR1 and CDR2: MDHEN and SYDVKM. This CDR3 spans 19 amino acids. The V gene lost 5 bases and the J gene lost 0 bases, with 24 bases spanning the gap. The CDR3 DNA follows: TGTGCCAGCAGTCCTTTGGCTAGGGAGAGGGGGGTTAGCACAGATACGCAGTATTTT. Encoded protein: CASSPLARERGVSTDTQYF.

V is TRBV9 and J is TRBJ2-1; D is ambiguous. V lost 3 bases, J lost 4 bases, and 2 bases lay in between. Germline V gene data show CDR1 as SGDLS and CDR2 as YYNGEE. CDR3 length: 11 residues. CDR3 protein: CASSGYNEQFF. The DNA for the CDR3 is TGTGCCAGCAGCGGATACAATGAGCAGTTCTTC.

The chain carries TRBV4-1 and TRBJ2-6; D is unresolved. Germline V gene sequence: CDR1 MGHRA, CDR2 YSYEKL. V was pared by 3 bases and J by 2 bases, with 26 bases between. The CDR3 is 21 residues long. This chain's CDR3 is CASSHRDLGGSTKPGANVLTF. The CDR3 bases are TGCGCCAGCAGCCATCGCGACCTGGGTGGGTCTACGAAACCTGGGGCCAACGTCCTGACTTTC.

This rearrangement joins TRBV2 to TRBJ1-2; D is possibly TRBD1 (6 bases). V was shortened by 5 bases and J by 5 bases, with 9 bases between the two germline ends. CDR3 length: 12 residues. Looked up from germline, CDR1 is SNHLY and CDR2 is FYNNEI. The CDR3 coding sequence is TGTGCCAGCAGTAAAACAGGGTATGGCTACACCTTC. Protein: CASSKTGYGYTF.

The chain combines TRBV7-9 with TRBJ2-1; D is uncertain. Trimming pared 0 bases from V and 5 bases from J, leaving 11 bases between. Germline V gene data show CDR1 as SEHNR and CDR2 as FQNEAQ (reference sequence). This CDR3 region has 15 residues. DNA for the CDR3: TGTGCCAGCAGCTTAGCGATGGAACAACACAATGAGCAGTTCTTC. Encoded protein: CASSLAMEQHNEQFF.

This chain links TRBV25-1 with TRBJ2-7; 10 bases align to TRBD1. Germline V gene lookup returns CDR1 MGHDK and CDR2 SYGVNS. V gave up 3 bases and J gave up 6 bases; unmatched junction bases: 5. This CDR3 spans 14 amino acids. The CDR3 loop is CASSEKGDRGEQYF. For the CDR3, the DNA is TGTGCCAGCAGTGAGAAGGGGGACAGGGGCGAGCAGTACTTC.

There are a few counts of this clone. CDR3 in amino acids: CASSSSGTGGTEPQHF. CDR3 bases: TGTGCCAGCAGTTCGTCGGGGACAGGGGGCACGGAGCCCCAGCATTTT. The chain links TRBV28 to TRBJ1-5; TRBD1 aligns across 12 bases. This CDR3 comprises 16 residues. Germline V lookup: CDR1 MDHEN, CDR2 SYDVKM. The ends lost 4 bases at V and 8 bases at J; junction bases unmatched: 9.

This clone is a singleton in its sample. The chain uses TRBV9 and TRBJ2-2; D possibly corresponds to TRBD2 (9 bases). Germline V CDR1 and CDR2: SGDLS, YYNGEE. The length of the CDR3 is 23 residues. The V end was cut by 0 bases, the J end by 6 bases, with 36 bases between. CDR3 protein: CASSVVSAGGQAGGPGRAGELFF. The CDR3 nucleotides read TGTGCCAGCAGCGTAGTATCGGCAGGGGGCCAAGCGGGAGGCCCCGGGAGAGCCGGGGAGCTGTTTTTT.

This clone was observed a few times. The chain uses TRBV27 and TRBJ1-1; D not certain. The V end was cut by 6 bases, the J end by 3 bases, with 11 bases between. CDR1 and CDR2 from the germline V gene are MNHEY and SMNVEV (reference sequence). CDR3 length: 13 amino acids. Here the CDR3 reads CASRGRKDTEAFF. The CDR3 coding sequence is TGTGCCAGCAGGGGGAGGAAGGACACTGAAGCTTTCTTT.

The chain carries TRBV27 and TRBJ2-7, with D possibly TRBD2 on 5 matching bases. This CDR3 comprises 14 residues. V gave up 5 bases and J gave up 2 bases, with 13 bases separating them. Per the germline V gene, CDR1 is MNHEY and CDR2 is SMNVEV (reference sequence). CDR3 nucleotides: TGTGCCAGCAGTCGACTCCTCGGGACCTACGAGCAGTACTTC. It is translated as CASSRLLGTYEQYF.

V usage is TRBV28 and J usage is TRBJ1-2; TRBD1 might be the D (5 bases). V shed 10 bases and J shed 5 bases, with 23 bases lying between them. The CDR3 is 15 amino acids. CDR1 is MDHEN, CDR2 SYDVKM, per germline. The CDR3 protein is CATHLTPGGVYGYTF. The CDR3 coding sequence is TGTGCCACCCACTTAACCCCGGGAGGGGTATATGGCTACACCTTC.

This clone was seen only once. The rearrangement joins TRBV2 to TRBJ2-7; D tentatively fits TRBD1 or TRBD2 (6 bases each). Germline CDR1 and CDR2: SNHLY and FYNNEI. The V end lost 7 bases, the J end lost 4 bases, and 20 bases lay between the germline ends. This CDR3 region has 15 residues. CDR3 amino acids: CASTREGGRRYEQYF. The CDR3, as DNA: TGTGCCAGCACCCGAGAAGGGGGGAGGCGTTACGAGCAGTACTTC.

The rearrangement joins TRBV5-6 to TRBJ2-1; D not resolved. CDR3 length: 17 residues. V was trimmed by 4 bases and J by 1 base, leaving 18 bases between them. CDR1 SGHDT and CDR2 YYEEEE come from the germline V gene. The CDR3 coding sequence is TGTGCCAGCAGCCCCCGAGAAGGCCTGAGGTCCTACAATGAGCAGTTCTTC. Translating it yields CASSPREGLRSYNEQFF. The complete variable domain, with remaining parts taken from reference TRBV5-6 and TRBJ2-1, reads DAGVTQSPTHLIKTRGQQVTLRCSPKSGHDTVSWYQQALGQGPQFIFQYYEEEERQRGNFPDRFSGHQFPNYSSELNVNALLLGDSALYLCASSPREGLRSYNEQFFGPGTRLTVL.

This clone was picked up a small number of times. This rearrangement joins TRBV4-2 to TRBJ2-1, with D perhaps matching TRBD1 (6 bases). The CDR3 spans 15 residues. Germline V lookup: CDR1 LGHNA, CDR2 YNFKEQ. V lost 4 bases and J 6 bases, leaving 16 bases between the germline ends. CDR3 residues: CASSLIDVGGNEQFF. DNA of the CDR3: TGTGCCAGCAGCCTTATAGACGTAGGGGGCAATGAGCAGTTCTTC.

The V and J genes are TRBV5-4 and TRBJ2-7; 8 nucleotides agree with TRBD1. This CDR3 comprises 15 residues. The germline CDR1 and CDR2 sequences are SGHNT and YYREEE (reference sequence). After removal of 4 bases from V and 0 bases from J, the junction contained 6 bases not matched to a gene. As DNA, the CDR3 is TGTGCCAGCAGCCATCCGGACAGGGACTCCTACGAGCAGTACTTC. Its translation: CASSHPDRDSYEQYF.

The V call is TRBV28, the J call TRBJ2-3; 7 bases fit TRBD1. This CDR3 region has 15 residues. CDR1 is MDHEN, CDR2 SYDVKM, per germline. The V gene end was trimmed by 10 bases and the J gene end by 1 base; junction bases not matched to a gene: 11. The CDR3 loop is CATGREGTGTDTQYF. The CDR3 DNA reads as TGTGCCACCGGAAGAGAGGGGACAGGCACAGATACGCAGTATTTT. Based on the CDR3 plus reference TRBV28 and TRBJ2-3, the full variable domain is DVKVTQSSRYLVKRTGEKVFLECVQDMDHENMFWYRQDPGLGLRLIYFSYDVKMKEKGDIPEGYSVSREKKERFSLILESASTNQTSMYLCATGREGTGTDTQYFGPGTRLTVL.